This paragraph covers one TCR beta chain sequence. The entry originates in a study of OX40 agonist ivuxolimab in advanced cancers. Sequencing used immunoSEQ multiplex PCR; TCRdb keeps in-frame clones, though not all of them. Of 99,000 or so clones listed, more than 80% were seen once; the top ten hold about 5.5%. V lost 4 bases to trimming and J lost 7 bases; unmatched junction nucleotides: 6. This CDR3 is built from 15 residues. CDR1 SGHTA and CDR2 FQGTGA come from the germline V gene. The starting material was CD4+ or CD8+ T cells sorted from blood, obtained in a trial of the OX40 agonist ivuxolimab. The chain employs TRBV7-3 and TRBJ2-1; the match to TRBD2 covers 11 bases. The source is an adult with an advanced solid tumor such as melanoma, head and neck, liver or kidney cancer. The CDR3 spells CASSYASGGLNEQFF. The DNA for the CDR3 is TGTGCCAGCAGCTACGCTAGCGGGGGGTTGAATGAGCAGTTCTTC.